This is a list of T cell receptor beta chains from one sample in a study of blood T cells in healthy people across ages. MiXCR was run by TCRdb on the 5' RACE reads, yielding one entry per CDR3 protein. This sample has around 710,000 distinct CDR3 sequences; 43% occur once, and the top ten carry more than 20%. Sequencing used blood. The origin of the receptors is a woman aged 60-75 years in good health. The CDR3 runs from the conserved cysteine through the conserved F or W. The order of the fields is CDR3 length, D gene, J gene, clone size, V gene, CDR3 protein, CDR3 DNA. The D gene is left open where the match is weak. Rows give clone size only sometimes, using once, few, many, or a class for an expanded clone.

14	-	TRBJ2-5	-	TRBV28	CASRITEPQETQYF	TGTGCCAGCAGGATTACCGAGCCCCAAGAGACCCAGTACTTC
15	-	TRBJ1-2	few	TRBV5-6	CASSLPGQDKYGYTF	TGTGCCAGCAGCCTCCCGGGACAAGATAAATATGGCTACACCTTC
15	-	TRBJ2-7	-	TRBV7-9	CASSGVRDGYYEQYF	TGTGCCAGCAGCGGCGTCCGGGACGGCTACTACGAGCAGTACTTC
13	-	TRBJ1-5	-	TRBV6-1	CASKIYSNQPQHF	TGTGCCAGCAAGATATATAGCAATCAGCCCCAGCATTTT
15	-	TRBJ2-6	-	TRBV10-3	CAIRDGGSGANVLTF	TGTGCCATCAGAGATGGGGGCTCTGGGGCCAACGTCCTGACTTTC
13	-	TRBJ2-3	-	TRBV28	CASNLRRADTQYF	TGTGCCAGCAATCTGAGGAGAGCAGATACGCAGTATTTT
15	TRBD1	TRBJ2-7	-	TRBV6-2/TRBV6-3	CASFSPGTGRGEQYF	TGTGCCAGCTTTAGCCCCGGGACAGGGAGGGGCGAGCAGTACTTC
17	-	TRBJ2-4	few	TRBV5-5	CASSKEPPQIAKNIQYF	TGTGCCAGCAGTAAAGAGCCCCCGCAGATAGCCAAAAACATTCAGTACTTC
16	TRBD2	TRBJ2-7	-	TRBV3-1	CASSQERLAGTHEQYF	TGTGCCAGCAGCCAAGAGAGGCTAGCGGGGACCCACGAGCAGTACTTC
17	-	TRBJ2-1	-	TRBV21-1	CASSKTSGGARVYEQFF	TGTGCCAGCAGCAAAACTAGCGGGGGGGCCCGTGTATATGAGCAGTTCTTC
12	TRBD1	TRBJ1-2	-	TRBV27	CASSKSGGGYTF	TGTGCCAGCAGTAAGTCAGGGGGCGGCTACACCTTC
12	-	TRBJ2-3	-	TRBV3-1	CASSQGGFRRYF	TGTGCCAGCAGCCAAGGAGGCTTCAGGAGGTATTTT
19	TRBD2	TRBJ2-6	few	TRBV14	CASSQGGLAGSYGANVLTF	TGTGCCAGCAGCCAAGGAGGACTAGCGGGAAGTTATGGGGCCAACGTCCTGACTTTC
17	-	TRBJ1-4	-	TRBV5-1	CASSLRRGQATNEKLFF	TGCGCCAGCAGCTTGAGGAGGGGCCAGGCAACTAATGAAAAACTGTTTTTT
15	-	TRBJ2-7	few	TRBV27	CARLSGPRSSYEQYF	TGTGCCAGACTCTCGGGCCCGAGGTCCTCCTACGAGCAGTACTTC
17	TRBD2	TRBJ2-5	-	TRBV4-1	CASSLFPRLAVPETQYF	TGCGCCAGCAGCCTTTTTCCTCGACTAGCTGTTCCGGAGACCCAGTACTTC
13	TRBD1	TRBJ1-2	-	TRBV14	CASSHGQGYGYTF	TGTGCCAGCAGCCACGGACAGGGCTATGGCTACACCTTC
13	-	TRBJ2-1	-	TRBV6-2/TRBV6-3	CASRLDGYNEQFF	TGTGCCAGCAGACTCGATGGATACAATGAGCAGTTCTTC
14	TRBD1	TRBJ1-6	-	TRBV25-1	CASSATGVGSPLRF	TGTGCCAGCAGCGCGACAGGGGTAGGTTCACCCCTCCGCTTT
15	TRBD1	TRBJ1-4	few	TRBV5-1	CASSPGQGLIEKLFF	TGCGCCAGCAGCCCGGGACAGGGTCTAATCGAAAAACTGTTTTTT
14	-	TRBJ1-2	few	TRBV7-9	CASSLVQTNYGYTF	TGTGCCAGCAGCTTAGTACAGACTAACTATGGCTACACCTTC
15	-	TRBJ2-3	-	TRBV10-3	CAISVGGGRTETQYF	TGTGCCATCAGTGTTGGAGGGGGACGCACAGAGACGCAGTATTTT
13	-	TRBJ2-5	few	TRBV7-2	CASSLALDETQYF	TGTGCCAGCAGCTTAGCTTTGGATGAGACCCAGTACTTC
13	-	TRBJ2-5	-	TRBV7-9	CASSSQGLETQYF	TGTGCCAGCAGCTCCCAGGGGCTGGAGACCCAGTACTTC
17	TRBD2	TRBJ2-1	-	TRBV9	CASSETSGSDGYNEQFF	TGTGCCAGCAGCGAGACTAGCGGGAGTGATGGCTACAATGAGCAGTTCTTC
16	TRBD1	TRBJ2-3	-	TRBV7-9	CASSPIGQGSTDTQYF	TGTGCCAGCAGCCCCATTGGACAGGGAAGCACAGATACGCAGTATTTT
15	TRBD2	TRBJ2-7	-	TRBV6-1	CASRAPGGVANEQYF	TGTGCCAGCAGGGCACCGGGAGGGGTGGCAAATGAGCAGTACTTC